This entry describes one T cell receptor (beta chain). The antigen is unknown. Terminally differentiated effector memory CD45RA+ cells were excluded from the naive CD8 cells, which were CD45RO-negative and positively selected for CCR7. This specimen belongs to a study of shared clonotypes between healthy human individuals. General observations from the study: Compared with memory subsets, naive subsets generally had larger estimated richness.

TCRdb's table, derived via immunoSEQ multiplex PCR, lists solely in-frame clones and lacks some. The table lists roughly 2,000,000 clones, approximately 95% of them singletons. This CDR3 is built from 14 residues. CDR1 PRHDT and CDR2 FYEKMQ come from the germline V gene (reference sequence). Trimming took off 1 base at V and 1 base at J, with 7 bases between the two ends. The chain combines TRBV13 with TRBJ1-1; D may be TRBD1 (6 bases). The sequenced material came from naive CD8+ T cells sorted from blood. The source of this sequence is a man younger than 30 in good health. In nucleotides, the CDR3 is TGTGCCAGCAGCTTAGAGACAGGGAACACTGAAGCTTTCTTT. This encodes CASSLETGNTEAFF.